The 9 T cell receptor beta chains in this list originate from one sample, sequenced in a study of blood T cell repertoires in COVID-19. Using immunoSEQ multiplex PCR, the repertoire was profiled, and TCRdb retains in-frame clones only, with some absent. This table holds 250,000 or so clones, approximately 81% found once. Sequences were obtained from PBMCs or T cells enriched from blood (not recorded which). Receptor source: a woman between 50 and 59 years old who had been exposed to COVID-19.

The V call is TRBV19, the J call TRBJ1-1, with a weak D call TRBD1 (5 bases). The germline V and J ends were trimmed by 4 bases and 3 bases, with 12 bases remaining between them. The CDR3 runs to 14 residues. Germline V CDR1 and CDR2: LNHDA, SQIVND (reference sequence). The CDR3 region is CASSKGQGYTEAFF. As DNA, the CDR3 is TGTGCCAGTAGTAAAGGGCAGGGTTACACTGAAGCTTTCTTT.

This clone has a handful of counts. The rearrangement uses TRBV10-1 and TRBJ1-6; TRBD1 matches at 12 bases. CDR3 size: 16 residues. The V segment lost 0 bases and the J segment 10 bases; nucleotides outside the gene matches: 4. CDR1 and CDR2 from the germline V gene are WNHNN and SYGVQD (reference sequence). The CDR3 spells CASSESVGTGGSPLHF. The CDR3 coding sequence is TGCGCCAGCAGTGAGTCGGTTGGGACAGGGGGCTCACCCCTCCACTTT.

The gene calls are TRBV19 and TRBJ1-1; D is undetermined. The V end was cut by 4 bases, the J end by 5 bases, with 11 bases between. Germline CDR1 and CDR2: LNHDA and SQIVND (reference sequence). The CDR3 has 13 residues. The DNA for the CDR3 is TGTGCCAGTAGTACCGGGAGGGAAACTGAAGCTTTCTTT. Translating it yields CASSTGRETEAFF. Drawing the rest from reference TRBV19 and TRBJ1-1, the complete variable domain is DGGITQSPKYLFRKEGQNVTLSCEQNLNHDAMYWYRQDPGQGLRLIYYSQIVNDFQKGDIAEGYSVSREKKESFPLTVTSAQKNPTAFYLCASSTGRETEAFFGQGTRLTVV.

The chain uses TRBV5-5 and TRBJ1-5, with TRBD1 identical over 7 bases. Germline V gene sequence: CDR1 SGHKS, CDR2 YYEKEE (reference sequence). There are 16 residues in the CDR3. After removal of 4 bases from V and 7 bases from J, the junction contained 14 bases not matched to a gene. The CDR3 sequence is CASSETGQFLGQPQHF. Here the CDR3 DNA reads TGTGCCAGCAGCGAAACGGGACAGTTCCTGGGCCAGCCCCAGCATTTT.

V and J are TRBV12-3 or TRBV12-4 and TRBJ1-2, with D unresolved. The germline V and J ends were trimmed by 7 bases and 8 bases, with 14 bases remaining between them. The CDR3 totals 12 residues. The CDR3 protein is CASTADTRGYTF. DNA of the CDR3: TGTGCCAGCACCGCTGACACTCGCGGCTACACCTTC.

The J gene is TRBJ2-3, the V gene TRBV29-1; the D is unclear. The CDR3 is made up of 16 amino acids. Trimming left V 0 bases short and J 0 bases short, with 13 bases between. Germline V gene sequence: CDR1 SQVTM, CDR2 ANQGSEA. The CDR3 here is CSVEDLGMRSTDTQYF. In DNA, the CDR3 is TGCAGCGTTGAAGATCTTGGTATGAGAAGCACAGATACGCAGTATTTT.

V is TRBV7-8 and J is TRBJ1-5, with D perhaps TRBD1 (5 bases). This CDR3 is built from 14 residues. The germline V gene has CDR1 SGHVS and CDR2 FQNEAQ. Trimming stripped 5 bases from V and 9 bases from J, with 17 bases between. CDR3 sequence reads: CASSLWGVVGPQHF. The CDR3 DNA sequence: TGTGCCAGCAGCCTTTGGGGGGTAGTAGGGCCCCAGCATTTT. Full variable domain (outside the CDR3, taken from reference TRBV7-8 and TRBJ1-5): GAGVSQSPRYKVAKRGQDVALRCDPISGHVSLFWYQQALGQGPEFLTYFQNEAQLDKSGLPSDRFFAERPEGSVSTLKIQRTQQEDSAVYLCASSLWGVVGPQHFGDGTRLSIL.

This rearrangement joins TRBV30 to TRBJ1-3; D call uncertain. Per the germline V gene, CDR1 is GTSNPN and CDR2 is SVGIG (reference sequence). Between the trimmed V and J ends, which lost 1 base and 1 base, there was a span of 8 bases. The CDR3 has 14 amino acids. CDR3 coding DNA: TGTGCCTGGAGTGATAGAGGATCTGGAAACACCATATATTTT. Protein sequence: CAWSDRGSGNTIYF.

This chain joins TRBV11-3 and TRBJ2-5; D ambiguous. This CDR3 is built from 13 residues. Between the trimmed V and J ends, which lost 5 bases and 2 bases, there was a span of 9 bases. Germline values: CDR1 SGHNT, CDR2 YENEEA. CDR3 nucleotide sequence: TGTGCCAGCAGCCCCGCCGGGCAAGAGACCCAGTACTTC. It codes for CASSPAGQETQYF. Drawing the rest from reference TRBV11-3 and TRBJ2-5, the complete variable domain is EAGVVQSPRYKIIEKKQPVAFWCNPISGHNTLYWYLQNLGQGPELLIRYENEEAVDDSQLPKDRFSAERLKGVDSTLKIQPAELGDSAVYLCASSPAGQETQYFGPGTRLLVL.